This T cell receptor (beta chain) was captured in a study of T cells after yellow fever vaccination. For the study at large: When fractions had low cell numbers, they were prepared with SMART-Seq v4 Ultra Low Input. Study-wide findings and caveats: Faster peaking, at day 5 versus 15, marked a secondary response that was weaker. The CD4 compartment and the CD8 compartment contained a small share of clonotypes in common.

This clonotype was counted a few times. Its antigen remains unidentified. CDR1 MNHEY and CDR2 SMNVEV come from the germline V gene (reference sequence). The junction had 5 bases not matched to a gene; V was cut back by 6 bases and J by 0 bases. The CDR3 spans 16 residues. The study made its TCR cDNA through 5'RACE template switching. That step introduced a universal primer site along with UMIs. In TCRdb, the 5' RACE reads were re-called with MiXCR into one record per CDR3 protein. The table includes about 350,000 distinct CDR3 sequences, under 15% detected once. The TCR sequence derives from a young man who received the YFV17D yellow fever vaccine. The chain employs TRBV27 and TRBJ2-6, with 7 nucleotides matching TRBD1. The material sequenced was CD4+ T cells sorted from PBMCs, taken 15 days after the yellow fever booster vaccination. In DNA form, the CDR3 reads TGTGCCAGCAGCGGGACAGCCAGCTCTGGGGCCAACGTCCTGACTTTC. It yields the protein CASSGTASSGANVLTF. Using reference TRBV27 and TRBJ2-6 for the parts outside the CDR3, the full variable domain is EAQVTQNPRYLITVTGKKLTVTCSQNMNHEYMSWYRQDPGLGLRQIYYSMNVEVTDKGDVPEGYKVSRKEKRNFPLILESPSPNQTSLYFCASSGTASSGANVLTFGAGSRLTVL.